The 21 T cell receptor beta chains in this list originate from one sample, sequenced in a study of cytomegalovirus exposure and HLA in healthy donors (dated by TCRdb to 2016 to 2017). Libraries were built with the immunoSEQ multiplex PCR assay. A mixture of 60 forward primers for TCR Vbeta segments and 13 reverse primers for TCR Jbeta segments was used in the multiplex PCR. The immuneACCESS repertoire file appears here via TCRdb, limited to in-frame rearrangements. These files lack a portion of the clones; in checked studies, under half of the deficit traces to unresolved V genes, and the cause of the others is not known. The sample table records 100,000 to 150,000 clones. The ten largest clones capture about 2.2% of the sample. The sequenced sample consisted of PBMCs. These receptors all stem from a man aged 35 to 55 in good health and CMV-seronegative.

V usage is TRBV10-3 and J usage is TRBJ2-5; 9 nucleotides line up with TRBD1. Trimming removed 4 bases from V and 1 base from J; junction bases left unmatched: 4. Germline CDR1 is ENHRY and CDR2 is SYGVKD. This CDR3 spans 15 amino acids. The CDR3: CAISGTGAIQETQYF. The DNA of the CDR3 is TGTGCCATCAGTGGGACAGGGGCCATCCAAGAGACCCAGTACTTC.

J is TRBJ1-2 and V is TRBV5-1, with D possibly matching TRBD1 (5 bases). From germline, CDR1 is SGHRS and CDR2 YFSETQ. The V gene lost 4 bases and the J gene lost 5 bases, with 9 bases spanning the gap. This CDR3 contains 12 residues. CDR3 loop: CASSLDIYGYTF. Written as DNA, the CDR3 is TGCGCCAGCAGCCTGGACATTTATGGCTACACCTTC.

The chain uses TRBV19 and TRBJ2-5, with D unclear. The V gene's germline CDR1 is LNHDA and CDR2 SQIVND (reference sequence). The CDR3 is made up of 14 amino acids. V gave up 4 bases and J gave up 4 bases, with 13 bases separating them. The CDR3 bases are TGTGCCAGTAGTAGGATCGACTTGAGAGAGACCCAGTACTTC. This sequence encodes CASSRIDLRETQYF.

The chain joins TRBV4-1 to TRBJ1-1; 10 bases agree with TRBD1. V lost 7 bases and J lost 7; bases outside the gene matches: 6. The CDR3 is 13 residues long. Germline V CDR1 and CDR2: MGHRA, YSYEKL. Here the CDR3 reads CASTRDRGDEAFF. The CDR3 DNA reads TGCGCCAGCACCCGGGACAGGGGCGATGAAGCTTTCTTT.

V gene TRBV5-6 combines with J gene TRBJ2-4; 8 bases are shared with TRBD2. Trimming cost V 1 base and J 7 bases; bases outside gene matches: 13. Germline V CDR1 and CDR2: SGHDT, YYEEEE. The CDR3 loop spans 17 amino acids. The CDR3 DNA reads as TGTGCCAGCAGCTTGCTCTCTAGCGGGTCGCCTGGGAACATTCAGTACTTC. Protein: CASSLLSSGSPGNIQYF. Complete variable domain (other parts from reference TRBV5-6 and TRBJ2-4): DAGVTQSPTHLIKTRGQQVTLRCSPKSGHDTVSWYQQALGQGPQFIFQYYEEEERQRGNFPDRFSGHQFPNYSSELNVNALLLGDSALYLCASSLLSSGSPGNIQYFGAGTRLSVL.

The chain links TRBV27 to TRBJ2-7; a weak D match, TRBD2 (6 bases). Germline V gives CDR1 MNHEY, CDR2 SMNVEV (reference sequence). Trimming left V 0 bases short and J 2 bases short, with 17 bases between. This CDR3 is built from 17 residues. The CDR3 here is CASSLSPPGGSPYEQYF. The CDR3 DNA is TGTGCCAGCAGTTTATCACCCCCTGGAGGGTCGCCCTACGAGCAGTACTTC.

The rearrangement uses TRBV19 and TRBJ1-5; maybe TRBD1 (5 bases). The V end lost 5 bases, the J end lost 4 bases, and 12 bases lay between the germline ends. CDR1 is LNHDA, CDR2 SQIVND, per germline (reference sequence). This CDR3 has 14 residues. The chain's CDR3 is CASSAGQGNQPQHF. The DNA of the CDR3 is TGTGCCAGTAGTGCAGGCCAGGGTAATCAGCCCCAGCATTTT.

This sequence joins TRBV28 and TRBJ2-3; D may be TRBD2 (6 bases). Germline V CDR1 and CDR2: MDHEN, SYDVKM. The CDR3 length is 18 residues. V was clipped by 5 bases and J by 1 base, with 22 bases between them. The CDR3, as DNA: TGTGCCAGCAGTCCACCACACCGACTAGGACGGGGCACAGATACGCAGTATTTT. This translates into CASSPPHRLGRGTDTQYF.

The J gene is TRBJ2-1, the V gene TRBV7-6, with D possibly TRBD2 on 5 matching bases. The V gene's germline CDR1 is SGHVS and CDR2 FNYEAQ. The V end was cut by 5 bases, the J end by 8 bases, with 13 bases between. This CDR3 is 13 amino acids long. The CDR3 nucleotides are TGTGCCAGCAGCCCCGGACCGGAGGATGAGCAGTTCTTC. As protein: CASSPGPEDEQFF.

The chain carries TRBV6-1 and TRBJ2-7; D may be TRBD2 (5 bases). Germline CDR1 is MNHNS and CDR2 is SASEGT. The CDR3 consists of 12 residues. Trimming pared 5 bases from V and 9 bases from J, leaving 14 bases between. CDR3 loop: CASSTREGRQYF. In DNA form, the CDR3 reads TGTGCCAGCAGTACCCGCGAGGGAAGGCAGTACTTC.

V usage is TRBV4-1 and J usage is TRBJ1-1; tentative D call: TRBD1 (6 bases). Germline V lookup: CDR1 MGHRA, CDR2 YSYEKL. V lost 1 base and J lost 1, with 16 bases in between. This CDR3 region has 17 residues. In DNA, the CDR3 is TGCGCCAGCAGCCAAGGGGCGTTGGGGGCGACGAACACTGAAGCTTTCTTT. Its protein is CASSQGALGATNTEAFF.

V usage is TRBV14 and J usage is TRBJ1-1; TRBD1 agrees at 7 bases. Trimming removed 0 bases from V and 6 bases from J; junction bases left unmatched: 10. CDR1 and CDR2 (germline): SGHDN, FVKESK. This CDR3 spans 16 amino acids. The CDR3 here is CASSQDIFMGQPEAFF. CDR3 nucleotides: TGTGCCAGCAGCCAAGATATATTTATGGGACAGCCTGAAGCTTTCTTT.

The gene calls are TRBV6-5 and TRBJ2-4; TRBD1 agrees at 7 bases. V lost 6 bases, J lost 4 bases, and 6 bases stayed unmatched. CDR1 and CDR2 from the germline V gene are MNHEY and SVGAGI. There are 14 residues in the CDR3. The CDR3 bases are TGTGCCAGCAGACGCCCGGGACAGAAAAACATTCAGTACTTC. It translates to CASRRPGQKNIQYF.

The rearrangement joins TRBV6-5 to TRBJ2-3; TRBD2 matches at 7 bases. The J segment lost 3 bases and the V segment lost 11 bases, leaving 8 bases of the junction unmatched. There are 13 residues in the CDR3. Germline loops: CDR1 MNHEY, CDR2 SVGAGI. The CDR3 protein is CAVAGVLTDTQYF. CDR3 bases: TGTGCCGTGGCGGGAGTATTGACAGATACGCAGTATTTT.

The rearrangement links TRBV5-8 to TRBJ2-3, with D maybe TRBD1 (5 bases). This CDR3 comprises 15 residues. Between the trimmed V and J ends, which lost 3 bases and 4 bases, there was a span of 15 bases. Germline V gene lookup returns CDR1 SGHTS and CDR2 YDEGEE. Here the CDR3 reads CASSSQGVWADTQYF. As DNA, the CDR3 is TGTGCCAGCAGCTCACAAGGGGTTTGGGCAGATACGCAGTATTTT.

J is TRBJ2-7 and V is TRBV9, with TRBD2 identical over 8 bases. J lost 5 bases, V lost 6 bases, and 10 bases had no gene match. Germline V gives CDR1 SGDLS, CDR2 YYNGEE. This CDR3 contains 14 residues. The CDR3 is CASNSGTRDNEQYF. As DNA, the CDR3 is TGTGCCAGCAACTCCGGGACTAGAGATAACGAGCAGTACTTC.

DNA for the CDR3: TGTGCCAGCAGTTTCTTCCCAGGGGTTGGGGCCAACGTCCTGACTTTC. It codes for CASSFFPGVGANVLTF. The V and J genes are TRBV27 and TRBJ2-6, with a possible D match to TRBD1 (6 bases). This CDR3 has 16 amino acids. CDR1 and CDR2 from the germline V gene are MNHEY and SMNVEV (reference sequence). Trimming cost V 3 bases and J 3 bases, with 12 bases left between them.

J is TRBJ1-5 and V is TRBV5-1, with TRBD1 matching 8 bases. V shed 0 bases and J 1 base; nucleotides not matched to a gene: 6. The germline V gene has CDR1 SGHRS and CDR2 YFSETQ. The CDR3 length is 17 residues. The CDR3 bases are TGCGCCAGCAGCTTGGGTTCGTCAGGGGGCAGCAATCAGCCCCAGCATTTT. Translated: CASSLGSSGGSNQPQHF.

The chain recombines TRBV7-2 with TRBJ1-5; D remains ambiguous. The length of the CDR3 is 16 residues. Trimming cost V 5 bases and J 0 bases, with 14 bases left between them. Per germline, CDR1 SGHTA and CDR2 FQGNSA. The CDR3 protein is CASSPRHKGSNQPQHF. DNA of the CDR3: TGTGCCAGCAGCCCGAGACATAAAGGTAGCAATCAGCCCCAGCATTTT.

This chain uses TRBV27 with TRBJ2-2; 7 nucleotides match TRBD2. Germline V gives CDR1 MNHEY, CDR2 SMNVEV (reference sequence). CDR3 length: 15 residues. Trimming removed 6 bases from V and 9 bases from J; junction bases left unmatched: 13. DNA for the CDR3: TGTGCCAGCAGGCTGACTAGCACACTCTCCCGGGAGCTGTTTTTT. It yields the protein CASRLTSTLSRELFF.

This rearrangement joins TRBV9 to TRBJ2-1; 10 nucleotides align to TRBD2. The germline gives CDR1 SGDLS, CDR2 YYNGEE. V gave up 3 bases and J gave up 8 bases; unmatched junction bases: 11. The CDR3 has 16 residues. CDR3: CASSARGASGSDEQFF. The DNA of the CDR3 is TGTGCCAGCAGCGCACGAGGGGCTAGCGGGAGTGATGAGCAGTTCTTC. Complete variable domain (other parts from reference TRBV9 and TRBJ2-1): DSGVTQTPKHLITATGQRVTLRCSPRSGDLSVYWYQQSLDQGLQFLIQYYNGEERAKGNILERFSAQQFPDLHSELNLSSLELGDSALYFCASSARGASGSDEQFFGPGTRLTVL.